These 10 T cell receptor beta chains were sequenced from one sample in a study of T cell clonotyping in hematopoietic cell transplantation. The assay was immunoSEQ multiplex PCR, and TCRdb's table has in-frame clones only and misses some. The sample has approximately 5,900 clones, roughly 89% seen once. The starting material was peripheral blood mononuclear cells, obtained 100 days after allogeneic stem cell transplant. The origin of the receptors is a male patient between 40 and 50 years old who had an allogeneic stem cell transplant from an unrelated donor, so the T cells may come from the graft donor. Some clones in this sample may be carry-over from other donors' samples.

This clone occurred once. V usage is TRBV6-5 and J usage is TRBJ2-7; D is perhaps TRBD1 or TRBD2 (5 bases each). Trimming pared 5 bases from V and 7 bases from J, leaving 18 bases between. Germline CDR1 is MNHEY and CDR2 is SVGAGI. The CDR3 is made up of 14 amino acids. The CDR3 DNA reads TGTGCCAGCAGTAAATCAGCCGTCTGGGGGGAGCAGTACTTC. Its protein is CASSKSAVWGEQYF.

This rearrangement joins TRBV5-6 to TRBJ2-7; D remains unclear. The V gene lost 0 bases and the J gene lost 3 bases, with 10 bases spanning the gap. Germline CDR1 reads SGHDT; CDR2 reads YYEEEE. The CDR3 sequence is 14 residues long. CDR3 DNA: TGTGCCAGCAGCTTGGGGCAGACTCGCTACGAGCAGTACTTC. This gives the protein CASSLGQTRYEQYF. The full variable domain, completed using reference TRBV5-6 and TRBJ2-7, is DAGVTQSPTHLIKTRGQQVTLRCSPKSGHDTVSWYQQALGQGPQFIFQYYEEEERQRGNFPDRFSGHQFPNYSSELNVNALLLGDSALYLCASSLGQTRYEQYFGPGTRLTVT.

J is TRBJ2-1 and V is TRBV20-1; no clear D gene. Trimming pared 4 bases from V and 5 bases from J, leaving 6 bases between. CDR1 is DFQATT and CDR2 is SNEGSKA in the germline V gene (reference sequence). This CDR3 region has 11 residues. CDR3 in amino acids: CSAINNNEQFF. DNA of the CDR3: TGCAGTGCTATAAACAACAATGAGCAGTTCTTC.

The V gene is TRBV6-1, the J gene TRBJ2-3; maybe TRBD2 (7 bases). The V end lost 0 bases, the J end lost 6 bases, and 13 bases lay between the germline ends. CDR3 length equals 15 residues. Germline-derived CDR1 and CDR2 are MNHNS and SASEGT. As DNA, the CDR3 is TGTGCCAGCAGTGAAGCGGGGGGGCTACGGGATACGCAGTATTTT. The encoded protein is CASSEAGGLRDTQYF.

The V and J genes are TRBV4-1 and TRBJ2-4; D might be TRBD2 (7 bases). The CDR3 loop spans 15 amino acids. With 2 bases removed from V and 4 bases from J, the gap between germline ends came to 12 bases. Germline V gene data show CDR1 as MGHRA and CDR2 as YSYEKL. The CDR3 spells CASSQLGGPKNIQYF. The CDR3 DNA is TGCGCCAGCAGCCAATTGGGGGGGCCTAAAAACATTCAGTACTTC.

The count of this clone is one. This sequence joins TRBV4-2 and TRBJ2-7; 8 nucleotides line up with TRBD1. The CDR3 is made up of 16 amino acids. Germline trimming cut 0 bases from V and 6 bases from J; bases unmatched to any gene: 10. Germline CDR1 LGHNA, CDR2 YNFKEQ. CDR3 nucleotide sequence: TGTGCCAGCAGCCAAGATGGGGGACAGGTGGGTCTCGAGCAGTACTTC. Protein: CASSQDGGQVGLEQYF.

CDR3: CASSFRESSYEQYF. CDR3 DNA: TGTGCCAGCAGTTTTAGAGAGAGCTCCTACGAGCAGTACTTC. The chain couples TRBV27 to TRBJ2-7; D is ambiguous. V was trimmed by 3 bases and J by 0 bases, leaving 9 bases between them. Germline V gene lookup returns CDR1 MNHEY and CDR2 SMNVEV (reference sequence). CDR3 length: 14 amino acids.

The chain is built from TRBV9 and TRBJ2-7, with 7 bases lining up with TRBD2. The CDR3 runs to 16 residues. Losses at the gene ends were 4 bases for V and 3 bases for J; bases not matched to a gene: 13. Germline lookup yields CDR1 SGDLS and CDR2 YYNGEE. Here the CDR3 reads CASSSSTGTTNYEQYF. CDR3 DNA: TGTGCCAGCAGCTCTTCCACCGGGACTACCAACTACGAGCAGTACTTC.

This rearrangement joins TRBV19 to TRBJ1-2, with a tentative D call TRBD1 (5 bases). Germline V CDR1 and CDR2: LNHDA, SQIVND (reference sequence). This CDR3 region has 15 residues. Trimming left V 8 bases short and J 7 bases short, with 23 bases between. CDR3 nucleotide sequence: TGTGCCAGTTCCACACGGGGGGGAGGGGCTGGTGGCTACACCTTC. Protein: CASSTRGGGAGGYTF.

The chain combines TRBV30 with TRBJ1-5; no clear D. The CDR3 loop spans 14 amino acids. Germline loops: CDR1 GTSNPN, CDR2 SVGIG (reference sequence). The germline V and J ends were trimmed by 1 base and 2 bases, with 9 bases remaining between them. CDR3 amino acids: CAWSGTSGNQPQHF. The DNA of the CDR3 is TGTGCCTGGAGTGGGACCTCGGGCAATCAGCCCCAGCATTTT.